One T cell receptor (beta chain) is described in this entry. Its antigen remains unknown. Germline is not matched at one junction end, which may reflect a read error. Per the germline V gene, CDR1 is SEHNR and CDR2 is FQNEAQ (reference sequence). The CDR3 loop spans 12 amino acids. This entry is derived from a study of cytomegalovirus exposure and HLA in healthy donors. Study-wide points: Donors belonging to an Asian-associated ancestry cluster reportedly showed fewer N-insertions in productive TCRs than the roughly 670-donor mean, according to what a later analysis found. Roughly even sequencing depth across donors was the assumption behind the presence/absence analyses. While the bulk of TCR sequences proved rare, some public TCRs turned up in many donors.

PCR amplification relied on 60 Vbeta primers (plus 13 Jbeta primers). Clones were read by immunoSEQ multiplex PCR, and TCRdb kept only the in-frame ones, dropping some. Here the sample spans some 120,000 clones, 81% being singletons. Samples came from healthy bone marrow donors. The TCR was taken from a woman in her 40s in good health and CMV-seronegative. The material sequenced was PBMCs. This chain connects TRBV7-9 to TRBJ1-1; D is unclear. The CDR3 spells CSSSFRGTEAFF. The CDR3 DNA reads TGTTCCAGCAGCTTCCGGGGCACTGAAGCTTTCTTT.